These 26 T cell receptor beta chains came from one sample sequenced in a study of beta chain features in type 1 diabetes. Of the isolated RNA, all was reverse transcribed, and so the sequenced material was expressed TCRB transcripts. Method: immunoSEQ multiplex PCR; TCRdb's copy keeps in-frame clones and lacks some. The sample carries some 410,000 clones, about an eighth recorded once. The sequenced sample consisted of naive CD4+ T cells from blood. The receptor set was obtained from a young woman in good health.

This rearrangement joins TRBV7-2 to TRBJ2-3; 8 nucleotides line up with TRBD1. The CDR3 extends over 16 amino acids. V trimming: 5 bases; J trimming: 0 bases; junction bases outside the gene matches: 7. Germline V gene lookup returns CDR1 SGHTA and CDR2 FQGNSA. For the CDR3, the DNA is TGTGCCAGCAGCCTACAGCAGGGGGCGAGCACAGATACGCAGTATTTT. It yields the protein CASSLQQGASTDTQYF.

The rearrangement joins TRBV5-1 to TRBJ1-2, with TRBD1 matching 8 bases. This CDR3 comprises 13 residues. CDR1 SGHRS and CDR2 YFSETQ come from the germline V gene. The ends lost 4 bases at V and 5 bases at J; junction bases unmatched: 4. CDR3 residues: CASSGQGLYGYTF. Here the CDR3 DNA reads TGCGCCAGCAGCGGACAGGGATTATATGGCTACACCTTC. Combining the CDR3 with reference TRBV5-1 and TRBJ1-2 gives the whole variable domain KAGVTQTPRYLIKTRGQQVTLSCSPISGHRSVSWYQQTPGQGLQFLFEYFSETQRNKGNFPGRFSGRQFSNSRSEMNVSTLELGDSALYLCASSGQGLYGYTFGSGTRLTVV.

The chain uses TRBV28 and TRBJ2-2, with 9 bases lining up with TRBD1. Trimming at V came to 8 bases and at J to 4 bases, leaving 5 bases not matched to a gene. This CDR3 has 14 residues. Germline values: CDR1 MDHEN, CDR2 SYDVKM. The CDR3 DNA follows: TGTGCCAGCCTCCGGACAGGGGCCACCGGGGAGCTGTTTTTT. Its protein product is CASLRTGATGELFF.

This chain joins TRBV29-1 and TRBJ2-3, with D possibly matching TRBD2 (5 bases). Deletions cut 8 bases from V and 0 bases from J, with 15 bases between. In germline, CDR1 is SQVTM, CDR2 ANQGSEA. The CDR3 runs to 14 residues. The CDR3 reads CSCKRKSSTDTQYF. CDR3 nucleotides: TGCAGCTGCAAGCGGAAGTCTAGCACAGATACGCAGTATTTT.

This clone was detected a few times. The chain carries TRBV21-1 and TRBJ2-7; the listed D gene, TRBD1, was not tested against the DNA. TRBV21-1 is a documented pseudogene. This CDR3 contains 17 residues. The chain's CDR3 is CASSKRGGQGQGYEQYF. As DNA, the CDR3 is TGTGCCAGCAGCAAAAGAGGGGGACAGGGGCAGGGCTACGAGCAGTACTTC.

About this clone itself: An end of the junction differs from the germline gene, which may be a read error. The chain recombines TRBV18 with TRBJ2-7, with 8 bases fitting TRBD1. Germline V CDR1 and CDR2: KGHSH, LQKENI. There are 12 residues in the CDR3. The CDR3 region has the DNA TGTGCCAGCTCACCCTCAGGGGGACAGGAGAGCTTC. Amino acid sequence: CASSPSGGQESF.

The rearrangement uses TRBV5-1 and TRBJ1-2; D gene uncertain. The germline V and J ends were trimmed by 3 bases and 6 bases, with 24 bases remaining between them. The CDR3 has 17 amino acids. CDR1 SGHRS and CDR2 YFSETQ come from the germline V gene. The CDR3 loop reads CASSSGSNSILLDGYTF. As DNA, the CDR3 is TGCGCCAGCAGCTCTGGCTCCAACTCAATTCTACTAGATGGCTACACCTTC.

The gene calls are TRBV7-2 and TRBJ2-3, with 12 bases lining up with TRBD2. The CDR3 loop spans 16 amino acids. The V segment lost 5 bases and the J segment 3 bases; nucleotides outside the gene matches: 6. The germline CDR1 and CDR2 sequences are SGHTA and FQGNSA. The CDR3, as DNA: TGTGCCAGCAGCCCGCGACTAGCGGGGGCGACAGATACGCAGTATTTT. Translating gives CASSPRLAGATDTQYF.

J is TRBJ2-1 and V is TRBV7-7; 8 bases are shared with TRBD2. The CDR3 is 14 residues long. Germline CDR1 and CDR2: SSHAT and FNYEAQ (reference sequence). V was clipped by 1 base and J by 4 bases; unmatched bases: 0. This chain's CDR3 is CASSLGLAYNEQFF. Here the CDR3 DNA reads TGTGCCAGCAGCTTAGGACTAGCGTACAATGAGCAGTTCTTC.

The chain couples TRBV18 to TRBJ2-5, with 8 bases identical to TRBD1. The CDR3 runs to 12 residues. The germline V gene encodes CDR1 KGHSH and CDR2 LQKENI. Trimming at V came to 9 bases and at J to 5 bases, leaving 5 bases not matched to a gene. This CDR3 is CASYRGMETQYF. CDR3 coding DNA: TGTGCCAGTTACAGGGGGATGGAGACCCAGTACTTC.

The rearrangement joins TRBV6-6 to TRBJ1-2, with TRBD1 identical over 8 bases. CDR3 length equals 14 residues. The trim removed 8 bases at V and 5 bases at J, leaving 10 bases unmatched. Germline V gene lookup returns CDR1 MNHNY and CDR2 SVGAGI (reference sequence). CDR3 sequence reads: CASLKGQGAYGYTF. CDR3 nucleotide sequence: TGTGCCAGCCTTAAGGGGCAGGGGGCTTATGGCTACACCTTC.

The chain uses TRBV9 and TRBJ1-3; the D is unclear. Trimming removed 4 bases from V and 4 bases from J, with 12 bases in between. This CDR3 comprises 14 residues. In germline, CDR1 is SGDLS, CDR2 YYNGEE. The CDR3 nucleotides read TGTGCCAGCAGCCCTAATATCGGAGGAAACACCATATATTTT. Translating it yields CASSPNIGGNTIYF.

The rearrangement joins TRBV7-2 to TRBJ1-6, with 9 bases that match TRBD1. Trimming took 5 bases from V and 7 from J; bases not matched to a gene: 6. The CDR3 has 15 amino acids. Germline lookup yields CDR1 SGHTA and CDR2 FQGNSA. DNA for the CDR3: TGTGCCAGCAGCAGACGACAGGGGGGGAATTCACCCCTCCACTTT. Its translation: CASSRRQGGNSPLHF.

The genes are TRBV19 and TRBJ2-1, with 8 bases fitting TRBD2. V was pared by 2 bases and J by 6 bases, with 6 bases of the junction left unmatched. Germline V gives CDR1 LNHDA, CDR2 SQIVND (reference sequence). The CDR3 runs 15 residues. The CDR3 bases are TGTGCCAGTAGTATAAGGAGCGGGAGAGGCAATGAGCAGTTCTTC. Amino acid sequence: CASSIRSGRGNEQFF.

The V call is TRBV29-1, the J call TRBJ2-2; a possible D gene is TRBD1 (7 bases). Germline CDR1 reads SQVTM; CDR2 reads ANQGSEA. This CDR3 has 15 amino acids. V was pared by 7 bases and J by 7 bases, with 22 bases between. CDR3 coding DNA: TGCAGCGGTGTGGACCTCAGGGGGGTCCGCGGGGAGCTGTTTTTT. Translation: CSGVDLRGVRGELFF.

This clone was counted only a few times. The J gene is TRBJ2-5, the V gene TRBV14; no clear D. The CDR3 covers 14 residues. The V end lost 1 base, the J end lost 5 bases, and 11 bases lay between the germline ends. Germline assignment: CDR1 SGHDN and CDR2 FVKESK. The CDR3 DNA is TGTGCCAGCAGCCAAGTAAGGCTGGGGGAGACCCAGTACTTC. Translated: CASSQVRLGETQYF.

The V call is TRBV18, the J call TRBJ2-7; 8 bases are shared with TRBD1. This CDR3 is 16 amino acids long. CDR1 and CDR2 from the germline V gene are KGHSH and LQKENI. The junction had 6 bases not matched to a gene; V was cut back by 2 bases and J by 0 bases. CDR3: CASSPARQGISYEQYF. As DNA, the CDR3 is TGTGCCAGCTCACCAGCTCGACAGGGGATCTCCTACGAGCAGTACTTC.

The gene calls are TRBV7-2 and TRBJ2-7; D may be TRBD1 (5 bases). The CDR3 covers 15 residues. Germline V gene data show CDR1 as SGHTA and CDR2 as FQGNSA. The V and J ends lost 1 base and 1 base respectively, with 11 bases between them. The CDR3 loop is CASSLGQTQSYEQYV. CDR3 bases: TGTGCCAGCAGCTTAGGACAGACACAATCCTACGAGCAGTACGTC.

The V and J genes are TRBV19 and TRBJ2-7, with 7 bases matching TRBD1. From germline, CDR1 is LNHDA and CDR2 SQIVND (reference sequence). The ends lost 4 bases at V and 6 bases at J; junction bases unmatched: 3. The CDR3 consists of 12 residues. The CDR3 spells CASSNRGSEQYF. CDR3 nucleotides: TGTGCCAGTAGTAACAGGGGCAGCGAGCAGTACTTC.

This clone came up a few times. J is TRBJ1-2 and V is TRBV20-1; D might be TRBD1 (5 bases). Per the germline V gene, CDR1 is DFQATT and CDR2 is SNEGSKA (reference sequence). Trimming shortened V by 6 bases and J by 5 bases, and 10 bases separated the two germline ends. CDR3 length equals 11 residues. DNA for the CDR3: TGCAGTGCCCCGACAGCGTATGGCTACACCTTC. Protein: CSAPTAYGYTF.

This clone was detected a few times. The chain's CDR3 is CASSFRGIYGYTF. CDR3 sequence (DNA): TGTGCCAGCAGTTTCAGGGGCATCTATGGCTACACCTTC. The V call is TRBV27, the J call TRBJ1-2; D is possibly TRBD1 (6 bases). The CDR3 contains 13 residues. With 3 bases removed from V and 4 bases from J, the gap between germline ends came to 9 bases. Germline lookup yields CDR1 MNHEY and CDR2 SMNVEV (reference sequence).

The J gene is TRBJ2-7, the V gene TRBV4-1; D might be TRBD2 (5 bases). The CDR3 totals 15 residues. The V end lost 4 bases, the J end lost 5 bases, and 18 bases lay between the germline ends. Germline V gene data show CDR1 as MGHRA and CDR2 as YSYEKL. The chain's CDR3 is CASSRTALELHEQYV. DNA of the CDR3: TGCGCCAGCAGCCGCACGGCACTAGAACTCCACGAGCAGTACGTC.

There are a few counts of this clone. The gene calls are TRBV13 and TRBJ2-3; either TRBD1 or TRBD2 may fit D (5 bases each). Trimming left V 2 bases short and J 2 bases short, with 11 bases between. The CDR3 totals 15 residues. The germline V gene encodes CDR1 PRHDT and CDR2 FYEKMQ (reference sequence). DNA of the CDR3: TGTGCCAGCAGCTTACCGGGGCCCCTCACAGATACGCAGTATTTT. Its protein product is CASSLPGPLTDTQYF.

This clone has more than one count but fewer than ten. V is TRBV2 and J is TRBJ2-5, with 10 bases that match TRBD1. This CDR3 comprises 13 residues. Losses at the gene ends were 6 bases for V and 6 bases for J; bases not matched to a gene: 4. From germline, CDR1 is SNHLY and CDR2 FYNNEI. CDR3 bases: TGTGCCAGCAGCGACAGGGGGCAGAAGACCCAGTACTTC. Amino acids: CASSDRGQKTQYF.

A few counts support this clone. V gene TRBV30 combines with J gene TRBJ2-2, with 8 bases identical to TRBD2. This CDR3 has 14 amino acids. Germline CDR1 and CDR2: GTSNPN and SVGIG (reference sequence). Trimming at V came to 4 bases and at J to 8 bases, leaving 9 bases not matched to a gene. The CDR3, as DNA: TGTGCCTGGACGATGGGCGGGAGGACGGGGGAGCTGTTTTTT. It yields the protein CAWTMGGRTGELFF.

This clone was detected only a few times. The V gene is TRBV29-1, the J gene TRBJ1-4; TRBD1 is a possible D gene (5 bases). The CDR3 runs to 15 residues. Trimming removed 3 bases at V and 4 bases at J, with 15 bases between. Germline V CDR1 and CDR2: SQVTM, ANQGSEA. The CDR3 sequence is CSVDGGTDNNEKLFF. Here the CDR3 DNA reads TGCAGCGTTGACGGCGGGACGGACAATAATGAAAAACTGTTTTTT. Drawing the rest from reference TRBV29-1 and TRBJ1-4, the complete variable domain is SAVISQKPSRDICQRGTSLTIQCQVDSQVTMMFWYRQQPGQSLTLIATANQGSEATYESGFVIDKFPISRPNLTFSTLTVSNMSPEDSSIYLCSVDGGTDNNEKLFFGSGTQLSVL.